The rows below give T cell receptor beta chains drawn from one sample of a study of T cells in Graves' hyperthyroidism and ophthalmopathy. TCRdb passed the multiplex PCR reads through MiXCR, listing each CDR3 protein once. The table lists about 770,000 distinct CDR3 sequences, 18% of them singletons. What was sequenced was blood. These receptors originate from a woman aged 45-59 years with Graves' hyperthyroidism that later progressed to Graves' ophthalmopathy. Both conserved end residues are part of each CDR3. D genes are given only for firm matches. The size of a clone is reported for some rows only, either as once, few or many, or as a class for expanded clones.

abundance | d_gene | j_gene | v_gene | CDR3nt | CDR3aa
few | NA | TRBJ2-7 | TRBV4-1 | TGCGCCAGCAGCCAAGTAAACACCTACGAGCAGTACTTC | CASSQVNTYEQYF
few | TRBD1 | TRBJ1-1 | TRBV5-1 | TGCGCCAGCAGCATTGACAGGGGCGGACCTGAAGCTTTCTTT | CASSIDRGGPEAFF
NA | NA | TRBJ1-6 | TRBV7-9 | TGTGCCAGCAGCTTGATAGAGGGAGGATCACCCCTCCACTTT | CASSLIEGGSPLHF
NA | TRBD1 | TRBJ1-3 | TRBV6-2/TRBV6-3 | TGTGCCAGCAGCCCAGGGACAGGGGGCCGGAACACCATATATTTT | CASSPGTGGRNTIYF
many | TRBD2 | TRBJ2-7 | TRBV11-2 | TGTGCCAGCAGTTACCCGGGACTAGCGGGCTACGAGCAGTACTTC | CASSYPGLAGYEQYF
NA | TRBD1 | TRBJ2-1 | TRBV10-3 | TGTGCCATCAGTGAGGTTAAGGGGCCAGGGGGCCTCAACAATGAGCAGTTCTTC | CAISEVKGPGGLNNEQFF
NA | TRBD2 | TRBJ2-1 | TRBV14 | TGTGCCAGCAGCCAAGTTCCCACTAGCGGACGAAATGAGCAGTTCTTC | CASSQVPTSGRNEQFF
NA | NA | TRBJ2-3 | TRBV19 | TGTGCCAGTAGTGAACAGGGCGGCCGAGATACGCAGTATTTT | CASSEQGGRDTQYF
few | NA | TRBJ2-7 | TRBV6-1 | TGTGCCAGCAGTCCCCGAAACAGGGGACTAGTCGGCGAGCAGTACTTC | CASSPRNRGLVGEQYF
few | TRBD2 | TRBJ2-1 | TRBV3-1 | TGTGCCAGCAGCCCCTGGGGACTAGCGGGGGGTCCAAGGGATGAGCAGTTCTTC | CASSPWGLAGGPRDEQFF
NA | TRBD1 | TRBJ2-1 | TRBV6-1 | TGTGCCAGCCGAGGGACAGCGGTCTACAATGAGCAGTTCTTC | CASRGTAVYNEQFF
NA | TRBD2 | TRBJ2-3 | TRBV11-3 | TGTGCCAGCAGCTTAGGACGGTGGGCCGGGAGGGATACGCAGTATTTT | CASSLGRWAGRDTQYF
many | NA | TRBJ1-6 | TRBV7-3 | TGTGCCAGCAGCCCTACTGGAAGAAATTCACCCCTCCACTTT | CASSPTGRNSPLHF
few | TRBD2 | TRBJ2-7 | TRBV3-1 | TGTGCCAGCAGCCAAATTTGGACTAGCGGGACCTACGAGCAGTACTTC | CASSQIWTSGTYEQYF
NA | NA | TRBJ1-2 | TRBV29-1 | TGCAGCGTTTCCAGGGACAACTATGGCTACACCTTC | CSVSRDNYGYTF
many | NA | TRBJ2-7 | TRBV30 | TGTGCCTGGAGTCCCAGGGATTACTCCTACGAGCAGTACTTC | CAWSPRDYSYEQYF
NA | NA | TRBJ1-5 | TRBV9 | TGTGCCAGCAGCGTCTGGGGGAGCAATCAGCCCCAGCATTTT | CASSVWGSNQPQHF
many | TRBD1 | TRBJ2-1 | TRBV20-1 | TGCAGTGCTGGAGGACAGGGGAACAATGAGCAGTTCTTC | CSAGGQGNNEQFF
NA | NA | TRBJ2-2 | TRBV6-4 | TGTGCCAGCAGTGAATCGGACAGTGCCACCGGGGAGCTGTTTTTT | CASSESDSATGELFF
NA | NA | TRBJ1-1 | TRBV14 | TGTGCCAGCACCGAAGACGCGAACACTGAAGCTTTCTTT | CASTEDANTEAFF
few | NA | TRBJ1-1 | TRBV4-1 | TGCGCCAGCAGCCAAGATCTAAGAACGTTCACTGAAGCTTTCTTT | CASSQDLRTFTEAFF
few | NA | TRBJ1-5 | TRBV6-1 | TGTGCCAGCAGGTACCGGGAGACAGATCAGCCCCAGCATTTT | CASRYRETDQPQHF
many | NA | TRBJ2-5 | TRBV30 | TGTGCCTGGAGTGTAGGGGGGGCGGTTGGCGAGACCCAGTACTTC | CAWSVGGAVGETQYF
many | TRBD1 | TRBJ2-5 | TRBV12-3/TRBV12-4 | TGTGCCAGCAGTTACAGGACAGGGGGCAGGGAGACCCAGTACTTC | CASSYRTGGRETQYF
NA | TRBD1 | TRBJ1-2 | TRBV12-3/TRBV12-4 | TGTGCCAGCAGACCCAGGACAGGGGGCACCTATGGCTACACCTTC | CASRPRTGGTYGYTF
NA | TRBD1 | TRBJ1-5 | TRBV6-1 | TGTGCCAGCAGCTTCCGAAGTAGCGGGCAGGGGGACAATCAGCCCCAGCATTTT | CASSFRSSGQGDNQPQHF
few | TRBD1 | TRBJ1-5 | TRBV6-1 | TGTGCCAGCAGTGAGGACAGGGGGCCGTCATCTCAGCCCCAGCATTTT | CASSEDRGPSSQPQHF
NA | TRBD1 | TRBJ2-2 | TRBV11-3 | TGTGCCAGCAGCCAGAACGACAGGGAAGATACCGGGGAGCTGTTTTTT | CASSQNDREDTGELFF
few | NA | TRBJ2-5 | TRBV3-1 | TGTGCCAGCAGCCAAGATAGGGTGGGGGAGACCCAGTACTTC | CASSQDRVGETQYF
NA | TRBD2 | TRBJ2-3 | TRBV5-6 | TGTGCCAGCATCTCCACCCTACTAGCGGGGCTCACAGATACGCAGTATTTT | CASISTLLAGLTDTQYF
many | TRBD2 | TRBJ2-7 | TRBV6-2/TRBV6-3 | TGTGCCAGCAGTCTAGACGGCGGGGGGAGCTCCTACGAGCAGTACTTC | CASSLDGGGSSYEQYF
NA | TRBD2 | TRBJ2-1 | TRBV28 | TGTGCCAGCAGTTTAACCGGGAGGAGATACAATGAGCAGTTCTTC | CASSLTGRRYNEQFF
few | NA | TRBJ1-3 | TRBV18 | TGTGCCAGCTCACCAGGGGACCGGGCAAGCCGGAACACCATATATTTT | CASSPGDRASRNTIYF
NA | TRBD1 | TRBJ2-3 | TRBV7-8 | TGTGCCAGCAGCGTGGCAGGGGGCTCTGGCACAGATACGCAGTATTTT | CASSVAGGSGTDTQYF
many | TRBD1 | TRBJ2-3 | TRBV9 | TGTGCCAGCAGTGAACAGGGGTCACGCACAGATACGCAGTATTTT | CASSEQGSRTDTQYF
many | NA | TRBJ1-1 | TRBV2 | TGTGCCAGCAGCGCTAGATTCCTGACAGCTGAAGCTTTCTTT | CASSARFLTAEAFF
many | TRBD1 | TRBJ2-2 | TRBV11-2 | TGTGCCAGCAGCTTCCCTACTGACAGGGAAAACACCGGGGAGCTGTTTTTT | CASSFPTDRENTGELFF
many | NA | TRBJ2-2 | TRBV11-2 | TGTGCCAGCAGAGACAGGACGAACACCGGGGAGCTGTTTTTT | CASRDRTNTGELFF